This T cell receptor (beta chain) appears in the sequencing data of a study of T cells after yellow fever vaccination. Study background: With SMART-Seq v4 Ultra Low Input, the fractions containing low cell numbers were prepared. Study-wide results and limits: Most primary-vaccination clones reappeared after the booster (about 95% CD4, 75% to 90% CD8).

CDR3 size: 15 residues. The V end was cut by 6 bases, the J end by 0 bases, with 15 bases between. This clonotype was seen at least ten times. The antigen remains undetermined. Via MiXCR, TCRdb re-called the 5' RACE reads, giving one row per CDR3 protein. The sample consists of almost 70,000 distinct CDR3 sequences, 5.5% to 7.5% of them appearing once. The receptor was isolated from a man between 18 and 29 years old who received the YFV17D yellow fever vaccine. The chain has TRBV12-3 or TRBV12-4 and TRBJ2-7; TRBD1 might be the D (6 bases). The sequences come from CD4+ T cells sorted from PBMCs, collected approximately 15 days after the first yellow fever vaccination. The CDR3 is CASSPGAMSSYEQYF. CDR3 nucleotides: TGTGCCAGCAGCCCAGGGGCCATGAGCTCCTACGAGCAGTACTTC.